This T cell receptor (beta chain) was found in a study of response to subunit inactivated influenza vaccine. General study findings and limits: The authors proposed limited new T cell recruitment per seasonal influenza vaccination.

The CDR3 runs 13 residues. The V gene lost 6 bases and the J gene lost 1 base, with 12 bases spanning the gap. Germline-derived CDR1 and CDR2 are DFQATT and SNEGSKA (reference sequence). In regard to this clonotype: Antigen specificity is unknown.

Each CDR3 protein is one row after TCRdb ran MiXCR on the RT-PCR reads. The data show more than 200,000 distinct CDR3 sequences, 9% to 15% seen once. The sample here was non-naive T cells sorted from PBMCs, taken around 15 days before vaccination. The chain has TRBV20-1 and TRBJ1-1; no reliable D call. This TCR came from a man aged 50 to 59 who received an inactivated influenza vaccine. The CDR3 here is CSARRGWNTEAFF. The CDR3 region has the DNA TGCAGTGCCAGGCGGGGTTGGAACACTGAAGCTTTCTTT.